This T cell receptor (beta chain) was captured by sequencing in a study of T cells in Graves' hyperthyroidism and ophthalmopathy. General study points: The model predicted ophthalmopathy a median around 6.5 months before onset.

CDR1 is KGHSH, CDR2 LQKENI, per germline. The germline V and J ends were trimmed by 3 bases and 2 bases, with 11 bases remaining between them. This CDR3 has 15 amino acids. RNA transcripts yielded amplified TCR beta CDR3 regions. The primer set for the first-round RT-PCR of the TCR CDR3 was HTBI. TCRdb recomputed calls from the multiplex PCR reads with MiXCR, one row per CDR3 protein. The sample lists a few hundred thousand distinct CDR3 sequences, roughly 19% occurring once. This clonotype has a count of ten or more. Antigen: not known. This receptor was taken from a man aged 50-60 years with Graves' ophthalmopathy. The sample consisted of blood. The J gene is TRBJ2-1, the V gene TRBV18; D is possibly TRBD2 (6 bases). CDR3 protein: CASSPGGATYNEQFF. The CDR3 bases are TGTGCCAGCTCACCTGGAGGGGCTACCTACAATGAGCAGTTCTTC.